Listed here are 12 T cell receptor beta chains from one sample, sequenced in a study of T cell responses to AZD1222 COVID-19 vaccine. Clones were read by immunoSEQ multiplex PCR, and TCRdb kept only the in-frame ones, dropping some. This sample has under 50,000 clones, with approximately 90% found just once. The specimen was peripheral blood, collected 28 days after the second AZD1222 dose. The receptors here all came from an adult who received the AZD1222 COVID-19 vaccine.

The V and J genes are TRBV7-2 and TRBJ2-7, with a tentative D call TRBD1 (7 bases). Deletions cut 3 bases from V and 5 bases from J, with 17 bases between. The germline gives CDR1 SGHTA, CDR2 FQGNSA. This CDR3 comprises 15 residues. The CDR3 DNA is TGTGCCAGCAGCTTCCGGAGGGACAGTCTGCACGAGCAGTACTTC. Amino acids: CASSFRRDSLHEQYF.

The rearrangement uses TRBV11-2 and TRBJ2-3, with no clear D. The V gene lost 3 bases and the J gene lost 6 bases, with 10 bases spanning the gap. This CDR3 region has 13 residues. In germline, CDR1 is SGHAT, CDR2 FQNNGV. DNA of the CDR3: TGTGCCAGCAGCTTTCGGCGGCTGGATACGCAGTATTTT. It is translated as CASSFRRLDTQYF.

The sample holds a few counts of this clone. This chain links TRBV19 with TRBJ1-5; D gene uncertain. The CDR3 loop spans 14 amino acids. Trimming removed 5 bases at V and 5 bases at J, with 13 bases between. Germline CDR1 is LNHDA and CDR2 is SQIVND (reference sequence). For the CDR3, the DNA is TGTGCCAGTAGTCCGCCGGTGGCTGATCAGCCCCAGCATTTT. Encoded protein: CASSPPVADQPQHF.

The CDR3 region has the DNA TGTGCCAGCAGCTTAGACAACCTGAACACTGAAGCTTTCTTT. This codes for CASSLDNLNTEAFF. V and J are TRBV7-2 and TRBJ1-1; D ambiguous. The CDR3 is made up of 14 amino acids. The V and J ends lost 1 base and 0 bases respectively, with 6 bases between them. Germline CDR1 SGHTA, CDR2 FQGNSA. The variable domain in full, with the rest retrieved from reference TRBV7-2 and TRBJ1-1, is GAGVSQSPSNKVTEKGKDVELRCDPISGHTALYWYRQSLGQGLEFLIYFQGNSAPDKSGLPSDRFSAERTGGSVSTLTIQRTQQEDSAVYLCASSLDNLNTEAFFGQGTRLTVV.

The V and J genes are TRBV5-4 and TRBJ2-1; D uncertain. This CDR3 comprises 13 residues. Germline V gene sequence: CDR1 SGHNT, CDR2 YYREEE (reference sequence). The ends were cut back, 1 base at V and 3 bases at J, with 5 bases in the middle. The DNA for the CDR3 is TGTGCCAGCAGCTTGACGGACTACAATGAGCAGTTCTTC. It translates to CASSLTDYNEQFF.

V and J are TRBV5-6 and TRBJ1-4; 8 bases align to TRBD1. This CDR3 is built from 18 residues. CDR1 and CDR2 from the germline V gene are SGHDT and YYEEEE. The ends lost 2 bases at V and 8 bases at J; junction bases unmatched: 17. As DNA, the CDR3 is TGTGCCAGCAGCTTCCACAGATTTAACAGGGGGATGGGCGAAAAACTGTTTTTT. It codes for CASSFHRFNRGMGEKLFF.

The chain has TRBV5-4 and TRBJ2-5, with D perhaps TRBD1 or TRBD2 (5 bases each). Per the germline V gene, CDR1 is SGHNT and CDR2 is YYREEE (reference sequence). Deletions cut 0 bases from V and 4 bases from J, with 10 bases between. The CDR3 is made up of 14 amino acids. The CDR3 reads CASSLEEGLETQYF. The CDR3 nucleotides read TGTGCCAGCAGCTTGGAAGAGGGGCTAGAGACCCAGTACTTC. Complete variable domain (other parts from reference TRBV5-4 and TRBJ2-5): ETGVTQSPTHLIKTRGQQVTLRCSSQSGHNTVSWYQQALGQGPQFIFQYYREEENGRGNFPPRFSGLQFPNYSSELNVNALELDDSALYLCASSLEEGLETQYFGPGTRLLVL.

V usage is TRBV5-1 and J usage is TRBJ2-1; D is uncertain. The CDR3 loop spans 13 amino acids. V gave up 7 bases and J gave up 6 bases, with 14 bases separating them. CDR1 and CDR2 (germline): SGHRS, YFSETQ. The CDR3 sequence: CASGTDWFNEQFF. In DNA form, the CDR3 reads TGCGCCAGCGGCACTGACTGGTTCAATGAGCAGTTCTTC.

The V gene is TRBV27, the J gene TRBJ1-6; D remains ambiguous. V lost 2 bases and J lost 7, with 12 bases in between. Per germline, CDR1 MNHEY and CDR2 SMNVEV (reference sequence). The CDR3 is 15 amino acids. The CDR3 region is CASSLDPGLNSPLHF. DNA of the CDR3: TGTGCCAGCAGTTTAGATCCGGGTTTGAATTCACCCCTCCACTTT.

CDR3 nucleotides: TGTGCCAGCAGTTACTCGAGGAGTTATAATGAAAAACTGTTTTTT. Translating gives CASSYSRSYNEKLFF. The chain employs TRBV6-5 and TRBJ1-4; D not resolved. V dropped 0 bases and J dropped 4 bases, with 9 bases sitting between them. Germline CDR1 and CDR2: MNHEY and SVGAGI. The CDR3 extends over 15 amino acids.

This clone came up a few times. The chain is built from TRBV4-1 and TRBJ2-4; D is uncertain. Germline values: CDR1 MGHRA, CDR2 YSYEKL. This CDR3 is built from 14 residues. Trimming stripped 1 base from V and 5 bases from J, with 9 bases between. CDR3 protein: CASSQADAQNIQYF. Here the CDR3 DNA reads TGCGCCAGCAGCCAAGCGGACGCTCAAAACATTCAGTACTTC.

This clone was seen a single time. The chain carries TRBV18 and TRBJ1-1, with D possibly being TRBD1 (6 bases). This CDR3 comprises 14 residues. Trimming removed 1 base from V and 3 bases from J, with 9 bases in between. Germline V gives CDR1 KGHSH, CDR2 LQKENI. CDR3 coding DNA: TGTGCCAGCTCACCACAACAGGGCGACACTGAAGCTTTCTTT. Encoded protein: CASSPQQGDTEAFF.